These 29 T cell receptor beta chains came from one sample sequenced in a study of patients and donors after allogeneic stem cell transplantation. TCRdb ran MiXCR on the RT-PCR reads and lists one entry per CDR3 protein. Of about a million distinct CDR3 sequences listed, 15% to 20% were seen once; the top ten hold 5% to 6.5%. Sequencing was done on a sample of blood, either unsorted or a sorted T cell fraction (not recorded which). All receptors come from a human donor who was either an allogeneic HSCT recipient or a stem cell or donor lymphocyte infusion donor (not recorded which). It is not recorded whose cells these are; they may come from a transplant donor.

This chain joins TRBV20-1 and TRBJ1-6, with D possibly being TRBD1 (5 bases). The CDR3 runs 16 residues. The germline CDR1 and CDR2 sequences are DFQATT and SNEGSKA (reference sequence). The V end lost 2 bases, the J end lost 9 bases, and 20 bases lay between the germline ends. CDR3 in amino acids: CSARPPGLGGFSPLHF. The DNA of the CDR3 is TGCAGTGCTAGACCGCCGGGCCTCGGGGGGTTTTCACCCCTCCACTTT.

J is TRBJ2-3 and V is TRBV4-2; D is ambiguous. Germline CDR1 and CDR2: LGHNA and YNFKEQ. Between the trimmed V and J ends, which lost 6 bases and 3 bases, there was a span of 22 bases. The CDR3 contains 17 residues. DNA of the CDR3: TGTGCCAGCAGTCCTGACTCCGTGCTAGATGAAACAGATACGCAGTATTTT. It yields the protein CASSPDSVLDETDTQYF.

The CDR3, as DNA: TGTGCCAGCAGCTTAGACGGGGCACCACACAACGAGCAGTACTTC. Its translation is CASSLDGAPHNEQYF. The chain carries TRBV7-9 and TRBJ2-7; D is perhaps TRBD1 or TRBD2 (5 bases each). V lost 1 base and J lost 5, with 15 bases in between. CDR3 length equals 15 residues. Germline CDR1 is SEHNR and CDR2 is FQNEAQ (reference sequence).

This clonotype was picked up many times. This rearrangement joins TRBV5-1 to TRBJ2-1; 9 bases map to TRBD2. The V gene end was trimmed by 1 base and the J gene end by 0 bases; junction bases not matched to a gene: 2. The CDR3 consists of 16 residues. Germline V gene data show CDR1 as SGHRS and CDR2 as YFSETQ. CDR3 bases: TGCGCCAGCAGCTTGAATAGCGGGAGCTCCTACAATGAGCAGTTCTTC. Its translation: CASSLNSGSSYNEQFF. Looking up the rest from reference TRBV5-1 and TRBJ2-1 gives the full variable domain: KAGVTQTPRYLIKTRGQQVTLSCSPISGHRSVSWYQQTPGQGLQFLFEYFSETQRNKGNFPGRFSGRQFSNSRSEMNVSTLELGDSALYLCASSLNSGSSYNEQFFGPGTRLTVL.

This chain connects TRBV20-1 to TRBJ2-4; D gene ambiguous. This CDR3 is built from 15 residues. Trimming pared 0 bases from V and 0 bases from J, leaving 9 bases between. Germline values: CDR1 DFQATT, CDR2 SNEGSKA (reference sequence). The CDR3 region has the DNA TGCAGTGCTAGAGATATAGCTTTAGCCAAAAACATTCAGTACTTC. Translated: CSARDIALAKNIQYF.

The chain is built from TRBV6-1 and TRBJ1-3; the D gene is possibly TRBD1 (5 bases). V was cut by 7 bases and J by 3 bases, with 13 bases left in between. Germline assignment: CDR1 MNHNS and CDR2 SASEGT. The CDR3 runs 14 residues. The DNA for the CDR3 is TGTGCCAGCATCCAATCAGGGTTTGGAAACACCATATATTTT. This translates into CASIQSGFGNTIYF.

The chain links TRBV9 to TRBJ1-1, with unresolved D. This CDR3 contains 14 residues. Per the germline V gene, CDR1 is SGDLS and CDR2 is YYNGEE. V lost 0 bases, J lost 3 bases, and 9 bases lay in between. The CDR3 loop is CASSVAGGDTEAFF. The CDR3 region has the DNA TGTGCCAGCAGCGTAGCTGGTGGCGACACTGAAGCTTTCTTT.

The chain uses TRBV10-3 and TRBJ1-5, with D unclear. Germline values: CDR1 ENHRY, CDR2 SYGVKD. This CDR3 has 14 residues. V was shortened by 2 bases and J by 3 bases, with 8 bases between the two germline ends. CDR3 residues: CAISEVGSNQPQHF. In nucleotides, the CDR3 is TGTGCCATCAGTGAGGTGGGTTCCAATCAGCCCCAGCATTTT.

CDR3 amino acids: CASSHPPGTKTLLNTEAFF. The CDR3 nucleotides are TGCGCCAGCAGCCACCCCCCCGGGACAAAAACCCTTCTGAACACTGAAGCTTTCTTT. The chain couples TRBV4-1 to TRBJ1-1; tentatively, D is TRBD1 (6 bases). Trimming stripped 3 bases from V and 0 bases from J, with 23 bases between. CDR3 length: 19 amino acids. Per the germline V gene, CDR1 is MGHRA and CDR2 is YSYEKL.

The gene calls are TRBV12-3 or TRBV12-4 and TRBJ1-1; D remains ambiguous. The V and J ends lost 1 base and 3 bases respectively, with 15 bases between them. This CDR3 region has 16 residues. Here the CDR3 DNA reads TGTGCCAGCAGTTTAGGTTCGGGAGTTGGTGACACTGAAGCTTTCTTT. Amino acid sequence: CASSLGSGVGDTEAFF.

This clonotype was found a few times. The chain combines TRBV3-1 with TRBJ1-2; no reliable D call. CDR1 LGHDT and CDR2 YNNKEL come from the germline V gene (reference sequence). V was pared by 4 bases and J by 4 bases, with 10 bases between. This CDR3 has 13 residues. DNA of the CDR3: TGTGCCAGCAGCCGCAGATCTTCCTATGGCTACACCTTC. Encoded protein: CASSRRSSYGYTF.

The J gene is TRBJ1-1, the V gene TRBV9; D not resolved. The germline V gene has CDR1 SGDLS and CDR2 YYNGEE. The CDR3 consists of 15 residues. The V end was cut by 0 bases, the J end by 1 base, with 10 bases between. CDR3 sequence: CASSVAQGKNTEAFF. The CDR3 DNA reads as TGTGCCAGCAGCGTAGCTCAAGGGAAGAACACTGAAGCTTTCTTT. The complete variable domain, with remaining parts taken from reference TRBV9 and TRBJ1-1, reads DSGVTQTPKHLITATGQRVTLRCSPRSGDLSVYWYQQSLDQGLQFLIQYYNGEERAKGNILERFSAQQFPDLHSELNLSSLELGDSALYFCASSVAQGKNTEAFFGQGTRLTVV.

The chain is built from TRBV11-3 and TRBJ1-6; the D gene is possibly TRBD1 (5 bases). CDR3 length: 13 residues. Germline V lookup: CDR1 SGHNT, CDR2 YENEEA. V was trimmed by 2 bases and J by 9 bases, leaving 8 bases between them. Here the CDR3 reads CASSLRQGSPLHF. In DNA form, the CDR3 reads TGTGCCAGCAGCTTACGCCAGGGTTCACCCCTCCACTTT.

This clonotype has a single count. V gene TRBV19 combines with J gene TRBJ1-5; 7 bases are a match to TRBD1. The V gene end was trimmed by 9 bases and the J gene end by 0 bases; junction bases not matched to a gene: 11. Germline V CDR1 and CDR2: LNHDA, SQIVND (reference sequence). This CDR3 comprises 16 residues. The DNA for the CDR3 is TGTGCCAGCCGTCTTTTCGGACAGGATAGCAATCAGCCCCAGCATTTT. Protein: CASRLFGQDSNQPQHF.

The DNA for the CDR3 is TGCGCCAGCAGCTTGCCCGCTTCTAGTCACGACACAGATACGCAGTATTTT. Encoded protein: CASSLPASSHDTDTQYF. The genes are TRBV5-1 and TRBJ2-3; D unresolved. CDR3 length equals 17 residues. Looked up from germline, CDR1 is SGHRS and CDR2 is YFSETQ. Deletions cut 1 base from V and 2 bases from J, with 17 bases between.

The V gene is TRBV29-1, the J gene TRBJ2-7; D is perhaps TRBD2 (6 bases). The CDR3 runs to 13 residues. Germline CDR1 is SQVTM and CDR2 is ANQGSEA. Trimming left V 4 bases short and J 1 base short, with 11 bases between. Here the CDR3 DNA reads TGCAGCGTTGTCGGTGGAGGGTCCTACGAGCAGTACTTC. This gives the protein CSVVGGGSYEQYF.

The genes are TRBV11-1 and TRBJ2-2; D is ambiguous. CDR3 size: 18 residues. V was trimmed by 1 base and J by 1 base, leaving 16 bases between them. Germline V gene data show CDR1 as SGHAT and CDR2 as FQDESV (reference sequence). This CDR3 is CASSLGGRTLLNTGELFF. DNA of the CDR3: TGTGCCAGCAGCTTAGGTGGCCGAACTCTCCTGAACACCGGGGAGCTGTTTTTT.

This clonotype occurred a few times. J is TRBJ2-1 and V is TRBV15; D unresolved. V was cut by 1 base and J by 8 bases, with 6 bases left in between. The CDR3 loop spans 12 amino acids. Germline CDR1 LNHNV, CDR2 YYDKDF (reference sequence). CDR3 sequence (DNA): TGTGCCACCAGCAGAGTGGGATATGAGCAGTTCTTC. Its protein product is CATSRVGYEQFF.

The DNA of the CDR3 is TGTGCCAGCAGCTTAGAAGACAGGCCTCATGTTCAGCAGTACTTC. It is translated as CASSLEDRPHVQQYF. The chain combines TRBV7-6 with TRBJ2-7, with D possibly being TRBD1 (6 bases). The CDR3 has 15 amino acids. CDR1 SGHVS and CDR2 FNYEAQ come from the germline V gene. V lost 1 base to trimming and J lost 8 bases, with 18 bases between them.

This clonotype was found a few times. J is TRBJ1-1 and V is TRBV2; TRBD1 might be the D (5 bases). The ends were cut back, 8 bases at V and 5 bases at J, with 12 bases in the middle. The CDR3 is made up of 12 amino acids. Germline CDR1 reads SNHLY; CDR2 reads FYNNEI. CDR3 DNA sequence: TGTGCCAGCCGGTCAGGGAAAACTGAAGCTTTCTTT. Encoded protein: CASRSGKTEAFF. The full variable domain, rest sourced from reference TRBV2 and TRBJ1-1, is EPEVTQTPSHQVTQMGQEVILRCVPISNHLYFYWYRQILGQKVEFLVSFYNNEISEKSEIFDDQFSVERPDGSNFTLKIRSTKLEDSAMYFCASRSGKTEAFFGQGTRLTVV.

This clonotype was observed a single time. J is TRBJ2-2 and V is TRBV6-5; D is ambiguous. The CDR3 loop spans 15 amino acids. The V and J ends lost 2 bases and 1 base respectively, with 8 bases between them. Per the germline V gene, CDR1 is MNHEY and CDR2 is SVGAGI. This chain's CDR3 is CASSYGQENTGELFF. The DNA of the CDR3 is TGTGCCAGCAGTTACGGGCAGGAGAACACCGGGGAGCTGTTTTTT.

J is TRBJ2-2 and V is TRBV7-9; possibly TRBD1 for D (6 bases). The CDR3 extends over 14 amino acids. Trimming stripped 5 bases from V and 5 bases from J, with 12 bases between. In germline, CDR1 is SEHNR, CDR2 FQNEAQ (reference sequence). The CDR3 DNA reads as TGTGCCAGCAGCCCCGGACAGATTACCGGGGAGCTGTTTTTT. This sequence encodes CASSPGQITGELFF.

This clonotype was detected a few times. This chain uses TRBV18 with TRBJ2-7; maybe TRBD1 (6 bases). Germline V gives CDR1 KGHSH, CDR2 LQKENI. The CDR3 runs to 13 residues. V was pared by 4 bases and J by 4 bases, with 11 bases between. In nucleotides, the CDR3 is TGTGCCAGCTCACTCAAACAGGGTTACGAGCAGTACTTC. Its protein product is CASSLKQGYEQYF.

The CDR3 reads CASSVGLQGNTIYF. The CDR3 DNA reads as TGTGCCAGCAGCGTAGGATTACAGGGAAACACCATATATTTT. This sequence joins TRBV9 and TRBJ1-3; no clear D. V lost 0 bases to trimming and J lost 4 bases, with 8 bases between them. The germline CDR1 and CDR2 sequences are SGDLS and YYNGEE. The length of the CDR3 is 14 residues.

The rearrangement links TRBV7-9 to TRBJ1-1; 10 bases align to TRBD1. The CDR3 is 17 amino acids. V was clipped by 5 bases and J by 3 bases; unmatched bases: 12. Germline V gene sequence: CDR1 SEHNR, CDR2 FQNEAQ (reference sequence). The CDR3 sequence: CASSVRDRGGSDTEAFF. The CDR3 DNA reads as TGTGCCAGCAGCGTCCGGGACAGGGGAGGTAGTGACACTGAAGCTTTCTTT.

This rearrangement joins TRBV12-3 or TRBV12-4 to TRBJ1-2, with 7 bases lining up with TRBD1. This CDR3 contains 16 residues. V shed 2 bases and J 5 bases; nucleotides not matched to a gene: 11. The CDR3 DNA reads TGTGCCAGCAGTTTACAGACAGGGTATGGAGAATATGGCTACACCTTC. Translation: CASSLQTGYGEYGYTF.

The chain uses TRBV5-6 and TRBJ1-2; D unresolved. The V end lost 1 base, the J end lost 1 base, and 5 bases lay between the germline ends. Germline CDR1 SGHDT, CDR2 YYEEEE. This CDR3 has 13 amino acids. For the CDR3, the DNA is TGTGCCAGCAGCTTGCCAGATAACTATGGCTACACCTTC. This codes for CASSLPDNYGYTF.

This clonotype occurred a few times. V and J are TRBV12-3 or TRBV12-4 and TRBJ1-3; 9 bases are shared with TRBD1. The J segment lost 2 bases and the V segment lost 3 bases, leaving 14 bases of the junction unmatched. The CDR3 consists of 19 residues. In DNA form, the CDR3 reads TGTGCCAGCAGTTTCCGGGACAGGGCGCTCACTGGTCCTGGAAACACCATATATTTT. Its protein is CASSFRDRALTGPGNTIYF.

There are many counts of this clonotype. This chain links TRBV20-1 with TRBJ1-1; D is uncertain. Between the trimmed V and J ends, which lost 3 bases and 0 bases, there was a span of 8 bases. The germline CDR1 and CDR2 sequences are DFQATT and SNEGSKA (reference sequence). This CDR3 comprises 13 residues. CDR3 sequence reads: CSASGRVNTEAFF. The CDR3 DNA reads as TGCAGTGCTAGCGGTAGGGTGAACACTGAAGCTTTCTTT.